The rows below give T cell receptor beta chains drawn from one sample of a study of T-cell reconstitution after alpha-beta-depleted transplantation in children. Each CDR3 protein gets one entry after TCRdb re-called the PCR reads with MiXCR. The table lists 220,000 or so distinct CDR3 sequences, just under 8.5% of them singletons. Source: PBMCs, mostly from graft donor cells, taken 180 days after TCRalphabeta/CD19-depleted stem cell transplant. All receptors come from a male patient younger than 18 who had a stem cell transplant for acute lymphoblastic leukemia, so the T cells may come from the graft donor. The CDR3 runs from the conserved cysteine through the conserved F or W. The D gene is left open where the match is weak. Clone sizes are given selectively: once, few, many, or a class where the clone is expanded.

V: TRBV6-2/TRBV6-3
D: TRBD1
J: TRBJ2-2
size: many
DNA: TGTGCCACCTACAGGGGCGCGAACACCGGGGAGCTGTTTTTT
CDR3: CATYRGANTGELFF

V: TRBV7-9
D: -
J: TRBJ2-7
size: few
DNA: TGTGCCAGCAGCTCCGGACAGAAATACGAGCAGTACTTC
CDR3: CASSSGQKYEQYF

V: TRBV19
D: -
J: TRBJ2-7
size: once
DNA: TGTGCCAGTAGAGACCGGAGGGGCTCCTACGAGCAGTACTTC
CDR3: CASRDRRGSYEQYF

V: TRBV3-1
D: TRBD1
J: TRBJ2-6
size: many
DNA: TGTGCCAGCAGCCAACTTTTAGGACAGGGGGGATCTGGGGCCAACGTCCTGACTTTC
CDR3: CASSQLLGQGGSGANVLTF

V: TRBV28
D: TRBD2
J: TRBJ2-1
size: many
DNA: TGTGCCAGCAGTTTAATCCCGACTAGCGGGAGGAGTAGAAATGAGCAGTTCTTC
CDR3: CASSLIPTSGRSRNEQFF

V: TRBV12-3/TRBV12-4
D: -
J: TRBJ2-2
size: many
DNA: TGTGCCAGCAGTCAGGATGAAACCGGGGAGCTGTTTTTT
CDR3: CASSQDETGELFF

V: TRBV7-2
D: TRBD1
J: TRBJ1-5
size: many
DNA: TGTGCCAGCAGCTTACAGACAGGGGGCAATCAGCCCCAGCATTTT
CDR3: CASSLQTGGNQPQHF

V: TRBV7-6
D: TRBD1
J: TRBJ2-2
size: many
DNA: TGTGCCAGCAGCTCGGGACAGGCGGTCACCGGGGAGCTGTTTTTT
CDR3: CASSSGQAVTGELFF

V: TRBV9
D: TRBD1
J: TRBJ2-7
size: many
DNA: TGTGCCAGCAGCGTAGGAGGACAGGGGGACGAGCAGTACTTC
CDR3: CASSVGGQGDEQYF

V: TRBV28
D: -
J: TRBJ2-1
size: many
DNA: TGTGCCAGCAGTTTATTGGGGAGCAATGAGCAGTTCTTC
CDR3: CASSLLGSNEQFF

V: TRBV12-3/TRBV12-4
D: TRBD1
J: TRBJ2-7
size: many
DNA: TGTGCCAGCAGTCCTACAGGGGGCGCGTCCGAGCAGTACTTC
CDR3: CASSPTGGASEQYF

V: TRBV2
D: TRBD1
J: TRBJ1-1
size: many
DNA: TGTGCCAGCACCCACTCGGACAGGGGAACTGAAGCTTTCTTT
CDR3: CASTHSDRGTEAFF

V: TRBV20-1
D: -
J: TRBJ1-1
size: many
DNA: TGCAGTGCCCGGGCTGGGAACACTGAAGCTTTCTTT
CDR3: CSARAGNTEAFF

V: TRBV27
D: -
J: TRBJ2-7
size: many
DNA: TGTGCCAGCAGTGACTACGAGCAGTACTTC
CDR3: CASSDYEQYF

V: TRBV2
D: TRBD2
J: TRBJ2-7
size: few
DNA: TGTGCCTGCAGTCCCCTTTTCGGCGGGAGGTGGACTTACTACGAGCAGTACTTC
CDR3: CACSPLFGGRWTYYEQYF

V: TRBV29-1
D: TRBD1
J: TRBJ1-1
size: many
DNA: TGCAGCGTTGGCGAGGGGGCCGACACTGAAGCTTTCTTT
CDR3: CSVGEGADTEAFF

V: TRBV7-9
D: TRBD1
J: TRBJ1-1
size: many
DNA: TGTGCCAGCAGCCCAACGACAGGGCCCACTGAAGCTTTCTTT
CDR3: CASSPTTGPTEAFF

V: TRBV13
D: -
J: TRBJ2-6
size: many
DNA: TGTGCCAGCAGCACGAGGTCTGGGGCCAACGTCCTGACTTTC
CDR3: CASSTRSGANVLTF

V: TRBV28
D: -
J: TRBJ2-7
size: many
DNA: TGTGCCAGCAGTTTGGATAGCCGTGGTGAGGAGCAGTACTTC
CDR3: CASSLDSRGEEQYF

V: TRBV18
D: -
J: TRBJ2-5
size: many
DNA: TGTGCCAGCTCACAAACAACCGGGGCCAAAGAGACCCAGTACTTC
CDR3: CASSQTTGAKETQYF

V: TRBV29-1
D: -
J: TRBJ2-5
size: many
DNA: TGCAGCGTTTGGGACTGGGAAGAGACCCAGTACTTC
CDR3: CSVWDWEETQYF

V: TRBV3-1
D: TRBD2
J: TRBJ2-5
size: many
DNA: TGTGCCAGCAGCCAATGGACCGGGACTAGCAGCGGGACCCAGTACTTC
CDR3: CASSQWTGTSSGTQYF

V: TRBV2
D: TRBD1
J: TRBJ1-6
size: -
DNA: TGTGCCAGCGGGGTACAGGGGCCGAGCTCCTATAATTCACCCCTCCACTTT
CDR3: CASGVQGPSSYNSPLHF

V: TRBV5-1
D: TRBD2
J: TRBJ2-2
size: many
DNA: TGCGCCAGCGGACCGGGGGGTCAGAACACCGGGGAGCTGTTTTTT
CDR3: CASGPGGQNTGELFF

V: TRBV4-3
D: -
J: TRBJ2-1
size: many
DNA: TGCGCCAGCAGCCAAGATTGGAAGGGGTACAATGAGCAGTTCTTC
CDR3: CASSQDWKGYNEQFF

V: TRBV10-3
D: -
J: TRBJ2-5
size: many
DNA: TGTGCCATCAGTAAAAACAGGGAAAGGGGAGAGACCCAGTACTTC
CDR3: CAISKNRERGETQYF

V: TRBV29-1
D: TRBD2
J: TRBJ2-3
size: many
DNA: TGCAGCGTGACTCTACTAGCGGGAAACACAGATACGCAGTATTTT
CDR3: CSVTLLAGNTDTQYF

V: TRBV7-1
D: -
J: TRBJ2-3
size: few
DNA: TGTGCCAGCAGCTCCCCAATTTCAGATACGCAGTATTTT
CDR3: CASSSPISDTQYF

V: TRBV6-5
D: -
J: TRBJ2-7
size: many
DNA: TGTGCCAGCAGTCCCCGGGACAAGGGGATCTACGAGCAGTACTTC
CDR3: CASSPRDKGIYEQYF

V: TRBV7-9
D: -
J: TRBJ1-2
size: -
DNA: TGTGCCAGCAGCCCCGGGCCGGAACCTCTCTATGGCTACACCTTC
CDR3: CASSPGPEPLYGYTF

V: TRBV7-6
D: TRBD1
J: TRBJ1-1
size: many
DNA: TGTGCCAGCAGCTCGAGACAGGGGATGAACACTGAAGCTTTCTTT
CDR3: CASSSRQGMNTEAFF

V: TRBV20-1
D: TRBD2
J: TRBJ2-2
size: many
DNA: TGCAGTGCGGTCCTTAGCGGGCCCGGGACGGGGGAGCTGTTTTTT
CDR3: CSAVLSGPGTGELFF

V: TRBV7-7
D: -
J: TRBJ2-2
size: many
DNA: TGTGCCAGCAGCCCATCGGCGGGGAACGGGGAGCTGTTTTTT
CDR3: CASSPSAGNGELFF

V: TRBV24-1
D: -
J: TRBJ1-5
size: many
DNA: TGTGCCACCAGTGTGGGGGGCGGCAATCAGCCCCAGCATTTT
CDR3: CATSVGGGNQPQHF

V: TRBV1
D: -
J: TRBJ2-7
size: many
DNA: TGCACCAGCAGCCAAGTCGGGGCGGCAAACAAATACCGGTACGAGCAGTACTTC
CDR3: CTSSQVGAANKYRYEQYF

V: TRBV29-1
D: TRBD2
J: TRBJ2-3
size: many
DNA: TGCAGCGTTGAAAGGACTAGCGCGGCAGATACGCAGTATTTT
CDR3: CSVERTSAADTQYF

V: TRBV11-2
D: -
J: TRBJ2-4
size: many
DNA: TGTGCCAGCAGCCAAAGGAGGATGGGAGCTCTAAGCACTAAAAACATTCAGTACTTC
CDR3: CASSQRRMGALSTKNIQYF

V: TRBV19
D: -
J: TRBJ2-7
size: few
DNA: TGTGCCAGTAGTGACAGCAGAAGGACCTACGAGCAGTACTTC
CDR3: CASSDSRRTYEQYF

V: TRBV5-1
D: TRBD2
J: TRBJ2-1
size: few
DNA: TGCGCCAGCAGCTGGGGACTAGCGGCGAGCTCCTACAATGAGCAGTTCTTC
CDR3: CASSWGLAASSYNEQFF

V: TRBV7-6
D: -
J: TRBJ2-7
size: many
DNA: TGTGCCAGCAGCTTAGATTTTGGTTGGGAGCAGTACTTC
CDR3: CASSLDFGWEQYF

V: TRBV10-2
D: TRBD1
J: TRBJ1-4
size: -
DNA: TGCGCCAGCAGACCCGGACAGGTTAATGAAAAACTGTTTTTT
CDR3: CASRPGQVNEKLFF

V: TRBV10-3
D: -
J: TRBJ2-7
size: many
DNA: TGTGCCATCAGTGCTCTCGGAGTCTCCTACGAGCAGTACTTC
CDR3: CAISALGVSYEQYF

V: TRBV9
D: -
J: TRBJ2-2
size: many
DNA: TGTGCCAGCGGCACGGGCAAAGGGGTCGGGGAGCTGTTTTTT
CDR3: CASGTGKGVGELFF

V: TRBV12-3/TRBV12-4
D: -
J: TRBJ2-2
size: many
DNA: TGTGCCAGCGGATCCCTTAGCGGGGAGCTGTTTTTT
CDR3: CASGSLSGELFF

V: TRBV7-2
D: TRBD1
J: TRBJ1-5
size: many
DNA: TGTGCCAGCAGCTCCAGGGTCCCGACAGGGGCTTATCAGCCCCAGCATTTT
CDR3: CASSSRVPTGAYQPQHF

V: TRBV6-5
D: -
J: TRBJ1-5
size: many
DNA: TGTGCCAGCAGCCAGAACAGCAATCAGCCCCAGCATTTT
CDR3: CASSQNSNQPQHF

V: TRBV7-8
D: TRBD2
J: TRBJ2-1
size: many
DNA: TGTGCCAGCAGCTTAAGACTAGCGGGAGGGGGTGAGCAGTTCTTC
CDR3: CASSLRLAGGGEQFF

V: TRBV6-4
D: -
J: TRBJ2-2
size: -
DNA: TGTGCCAGCAGTGCACTGAACACCGGGGAGCTGTTTTTT
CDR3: CASSALNTGELFF

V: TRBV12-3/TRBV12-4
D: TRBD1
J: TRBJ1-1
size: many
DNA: TGTGCCAGCAGCCAATCCGACAGGGTAGGCACTGAAGCTTTCTTT
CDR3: CASSQSDRVGTEAFF

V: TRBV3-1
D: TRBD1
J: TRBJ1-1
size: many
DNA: TGTGCCAGCAGCCAAGTCCTACAGGGGTGGGACACTGAAGCTTTCTTT
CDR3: CASSQVLQGWDTEAFF